The rows below give T cell receptor beta chains drawn from one sample of a study of blood T cell repertoires in COVID-19. Here immunoSEQ multiplex PCR was the method, and the copy in TCRdb shows in-frame clones only, minus some. The sample consists of 200,000 to 250,000 clones, 70% to 90% of them appearing once. Sequencing was performed on peripheral blood. These receptors originate from a man aged 25-45 years with COVID-19, enrolled during active disease. CDR3s include the opening cysteine and the closing phenylalanine or tryptophan. D genes are given only for firm matches. The listing skips clone size in some rows; elsewhere it reads once, few, many or a size class.

D gene	clone size	J gene	V gene	CDR3 DNA	CDR3 protein
NA	NA	TRBJ1-1	TRBV6-4	TGTGCCAGCAGTGACTCGGCCCGGCGGGGCACTGAAGCTTTCTTT	CASSDSARRGTEAFF
TRBD2	NA	TRBJ2-1	TRBV6-1	TGTGCCAGCAGTGAACTAGCGGGGGGGCCGGGGGAGCAGTTCTTC	CASSELAGGPGEQFF
TRBD1	once	TRBJ2-7	TRBV7-3	TGTGCCAGCAGCTTAGCGGGACAGGAGACGCGCGAGCAGTACTTC	CASSLAGQETREQYF
NA	NA	TRBJ1-2	TRBV2	TGTGCCAGCACCCCACAGGGTTACTATGGCTACACCTTC	CASTPQGYYGYTF
TRBD1	NA	TRBJ1-2	TRBV6-5	TGTGCCAGCAGGAGGGACAGGGACAGCCCCTATGGCTACACCTTC	CASRRDRDSPYGYTF
NA	NA	TRBJ1-2	TRBV27	TGTGCCAGCAGTTCCGAGAAGTATGGCTACACCTTC	CASSSEKYGYTF
TRBD2	NA	TRBJ2-4	TRBV3-1/TRBV3-2	TGTGCCAGCAGCTCCACGGCGGGGGGTGGTTTTCAGTACTTC	CASSSTAGGGFQYF
TRBD1	once	TRBJ2-7	TRBV6-4	TGTGCCAGCAGGGACAGGGGGCACCGTAGCTCCTACGAGCAGTACTTC	CASRDRGHRSSYEQYF
TRBD1	NA	TRBJ2-5	TRBV18	TGTGCCAGCTCACTGGAACAGGGGCCTGGGGAGACCCAGTACTTC	CASSLEQGPGETQYF
TRBD1	once	TRBJ1-2	TRBV10-1	TGCGCCAGCAGTGTTTGCCGGGACAGTACTAACTATGGCTACACCTTC	CASSVCRDSTNYGYTF
TRBD1	NA	TRBJ2-1	TRBV6-1	TGTGCCAGCAGTCAAGGTGGGACAGGGGGCCGCAATGAGCAGTTCTTC	CASSQGGTGGRNEQFF
NA	NA	TRBJ1-2	TRBV19	TGTGCCAGTAGTCGCCAGGCCACGAGCTATGGCTACACCTTC	CASSRQATSYGYTF
TRBD2	NA	TRBJ2-3	TRBV11-1	TGTGCCAGCAGCTTAAGGGTAGCGGGGGGCACAGATACGCAGTATTTT	CASSLRVAGGTDTQYF
TRBD1	NA	TRBJ1-2	TRBV27	TGTGCCAGCAGTTTAGTGACAGGGGGGATGTATGGCTACACCTTC	CASSLVTGGMYGYTF
TRBD1	NA	TRBJ1-2	TRBV27	TGTGCCAGCAGTTGGGAGCCTAGGACAGGGGAGGACTATGGCTACACCTTC	CASSWEPRTGEDYGYTF
NA	NA	TRBJ2-5	TRBV11-2	TGTGCCAGCAGAACAGTAGGGGTACAAGAGACCCAGTACTTC	CASRTVGVQETQYF
NA	NA	TRBJ1-2	TRBV10-3	TGTGCCATCGCCTTTGGGACACTCCTTCATGGCTACACCTTC	CAIAFGTLLHGYTF
TRBD1	NA	TRBJ1-6	TRBV27	TGTGCCAGCAGTCCTCGACAGGGCATGAGCTCCTATAATTCACCCCTCCACTTT	CASSPRQGMSSYNSPLHF
NA	NA	TRBJ1-1	TRBV19	TGTGCCAGTAGTATTAACCAGGGGAGCACTGAAGCTTTCTTT	CASSINQGSTEAFF
TRBD1	NA	TRBJ2-5	TRBV19	TGTGCCAGTAGTGATGTGGGACAGGGGAGAGAGACCCAGTACTTC	CASSDVGQGRETQYF
TRBD1	NA	TRBJ1-5	TRBV6-4	TGTGCCAGCAGTGAACAGGGACAGGAGGACCATAGCAATCAGCCCCAGCATTTT	CASSEQGQEDHSNQPQHF
NA	NA	TRBJ1-6	TRBV27	TGTGCCAGCAGTTTCGGGAATTCACCCCTCCACTTT	CASSFGNSPLHF
TRBD2	once	TRBJ2-3	TRBV5-5	TGTGCCAGCAGCTTGCGACTAGCGGGAGTTGGAGATACGCAGTATTTT	CASSLRLAGVGDTQYF
NA	NA	TRBJ1-1	TRBV27	TGTGCCAGCGGGTCCGGGGGGGTCGGGAACACTGAAGCTTTCTTT	CASGSGGVGNTEAFF